These T cell receptor beta chains were read from a single sample in a study of T cells in localized non-small cell lung cancer. Only in-frame clones appear in the TCRdb table, and some are missing; sequencing was by immunoSEQ multiplex PCR. The sample lists tens of thousands of clones, approximately 85% occurring once. This specimen was peripheral blood, taken before any cancer treatment. Receptors were obtained from a woman aged 35 to 69 with stage I lung adenocarcinoma. The CDR3 runs from the conserved cysteine through the conserved F or W. D genes are given only for firm matches.

V	J	D	CDR3
TRBV10-3	TRBJ1-6	NA	CAIAGRGRSPPHF
TRBV7-9	TRBJ1-2	NA	CASSYSAGGYTF
TRBV19	TRBJ2-3	TRBD2	CASRPPLAGRDGTQYF
TRBV9	TRBJ1-1	NA	CASSVVQDPGATEAFF
TRBV5-6	TRBJ2-1	NA	CASSFPHRGLPEQFF
TRBV6-5	TRBJ2-7	TRBD2	CASSTSGGAWEEQYF
TRBV11-2	TRBJ1-1	NA	CASSSSGNTEAFF
TRBV15	TRBJ1-2	NA	CATSSDAYGYTF
TRBV11-3	TRBJ2-5	TRBD1	CASSKTGGYETQYF
TRBV7-7	TRBJ2-3	NA	CASSTGSGDTQYF
TRBV18	TRBJ1-4	NA	CASSPSGRANEKLFF
TRBV19	TRBJ2-7	NA	CASSTSGHEQYF
TRBV11-3	TRBJ1-1	NA	CASSLETAEAFF
TRBV5-3	TRBJ2-6	NA	CARSLRQLLGANVLTF
TRBV19	TRBJ1-1	NA	CASSMGPGANTEAFF
TRBV10-3	TRBJ2-7	TRBD2	CAIMGLAGSYEQYF
TRBV7-6	TRBJ2-1	TRBD2	CASSPLAGGGMFF
TRBV9	TRBJ1-1	TRBD1	CASSVSTGTGQMNTEAFF
TRBV4-3	TRBJ1-5	NA	CASSQETHQPQHF
TRBV30	TRBJ2-5	NA	CAWSGTGETQYF
TRBV2	TRBJ1-4	NA	CASIPTIRNEKLFF
TRBV6-6	TRBJ2-3	NA	CASSYTGGGTDTQYF
TRBV7-2	TRBJ2-3	TRBD2	CASSSRRQRGGSDTQYF
TRBV11-3	TRBJ2-4	NA	CASSGGNIQYF
TRBV5-1	TRBJ2-5	TRBD2	CASSYKLAEQETQYF
TRBV18	TRBJ2-1	TRBD1	CASSPPGQGYNEQFF
TRBV19	TRBJ1-2	NA	CASSKNRDLPGYTF
TRBV7-2	TRBJ2-3	TRBD2	CASSLSLAGGRGTDTQYF
TRBV9	TRBJ1-3	NA	CASSAEGVGGNTIYF
TRBV7-8	TRBJ1-1	NA	CASSSAAGNTEAFF
TRBV7-9	TRBJ2-1	NA	CASSSKEGARWNEQFF
TRBV4-3	TRBJ1-6	NA	CASSLQRGSPLHF
TRBV4-1	TRBJ2-7	TRBD1	CASSLIRDRGDEQYF
TRBV11-2	TRBJ1-2	NA	CASSLDSGGLSGTF
TRBV19	TRBJ1-6	NA	CASSMYGAFERSPLHF
TRBV9	TRBJ1-1	TRBD1	CASSVDGRGGSEAFF
TRBV9	TRBJ1-1	NA	CASSSEGERPEAFF
TRBV2	TRBJ2-7	NA	CASSEAGSASPYEQYF
TRBV7-8	TRBJ1-5	TRBD1	CASSSQGNQPQHF
TRBV27	TRBJ1-4	TRBD1	CASSRQGGSNEKLFF
TRBV5-4	TRBJ1-2	NA	CASSFDHRYGYTF
TRBV5-8	TRBJ2-6	NA	CASSSVVLTF
TRBV5-1	TRBJ2-3	TRBD2	CASSLTSGDTDTQYF
TRBV10-3	TRBJ2-6	TRBD2	CAIREKGGYNSGANVLTF
TRBV7-2	TRBJ2-3	TRBD2	CASSLVVSGGVGDTQYF